Listed below are T cell receptor beta chains from one sample, sequenced in a study of blood T cell repertoires in COVID-19. Libraries were prepared by immunoSEQ multiplex PCR; TCRdb keeps only in-frame clonotypes and omits some of them. This repertoire shows roughly 150,000 clones, over 75% found once; its top ten account for 13%. The sample comprised peripheral blood. The origin of the receptors is a man aged 70-80 years who had recovered from COVID-19. Both conserved end residues are part of each CDR3. Fields, in order: V gene, D gene, clone size, J gene, CDR3 DNA, CDR3 protein. D genes are given only for firm matches. Not all rows give a size; the values are once, few, many and, for expanded clones, a class.

V: TRBV5-1; D: .; size: many; J: TRBJ2-3; DNA: TGCGCCAGCAGCCTTAAATGGGGCGCCAGGGGCGGTGGGGGAGATACGCAGTATTTT; CDR3: CASSLKWGARGGGGDTQYF
V: TRBV5-1; D: TRBD1; size: .; J: TRBJ2-2; DNA: TGCGCCAGCAGCTTGCGACAGGGTCCCCGGGAGCTGTTTTTT; CDR3: CASSLRQGPRELFF
V: TRBV6-6; D: TRBD1; size: .; J: TRBJ1-5; DNA: TGTGCCAGCAGTCACGGACAGGGGATATCGTCCAATCAGCCCCAGCATTTT; CDR3: CASSHGQGISSNQPQHF
V: TRBV6-1; D: TRBD1; size: many; J: TRBJ1-3; DNA: TGTGCCAGCAGTGGGTTGACAGGGCTCTCTGGAAACACCATATATTTT; CDR3: CASSGLTGLSGNTIYF
V: TRBV19; D: .; size: .; J: TRBJ2-3; DNA: TGTGCCAGTAGTCAATCCAGCACAGATACGCAGTATTTT; CDR3: CASSQSSTDTQYF
V: TRBV5-4; D: TRBD2; size: .; J: TRBJ2-7; DNA: TGTGCCAGCAGCTCAGGACTAGCGGGAGTACGTGAGCAGTACTTC; CDR3: CASSSGLAGVREQYF
V: TRBV11-2; D: TRBD1; size: .; J: TRBJ2-7; DNA: TGTGCCAGCAGCTTAGATTTTGGACAGGGGACTTGGGAGCAGTACTTC; CDR3: CASSLDFGQGTWEQYF
V: TRBV10-3; D: TRBD2; size: few; J: TRBJ2-1; DNA: TGTGCCATCAGTCCAGACCCGGGACTAGCGACAAATGAGCAGTTCTTC; CDR3: CAISPDPGLATNEQFF
V: TRBV10-3; D: TRBD2; size: .; J: TRBJ2-2; DNA: TGTGCCATCAGAAGCGGGATGAACACCGGGGAGCTGTTTTTT; CDR3: CAIRSGMNTGELFF
V: TRBV29-1; D: .; size: .; J: TRBJ1-5; DNA: TGCAGCGTCGGTTTTGGGGCTTATCAGCCCCAGCATTTT; CDR3: CSVGFGAYQPQHF
V: TRBV7-2; D: TRBD1; size: .; J: TRBJ1-1; DNA: TGTGCCAGCAGCTTAGTGGGCAGGGGGCGCGTCACTGAAGCTTTCTTT; CDR3: CASSLVGRGRVTEAFF
V: TRBV18; D: .; size: few; J: TRBJ1-6; DNA: TGTGCCAGCTCACCTGAGGGTTCCTATAATTCACCCCTCCACTTT; CDR3: CASSPEGSYNSPLHF
V: TRBV2; D: .; size: .; J: TRBJ2-3; DNA: TGTGCCAGCAGTGAGGGCTCGTCCTACACAGATACGCAGTATTTT; CDR3: CASSEGSSYTDTQYF
V: TRBV6-1; D: TRBD1; size: once; J: TRBJ1-2; DNA: TGTGCCAGCAGGGACAGGGCTCGAGGCTACACCTTC; CDR3: CASRDRARGYTF
V: TRBV6-5; D: TRBD1; size: .; J: TRBJ1-1; DNA: TGTGCCAGCATCCTCCAGGGGGCTGAAGCTTTCTTT; CDR3: CASILQGAEAFF
V: TRBV6-5; D: .; size: .; J: TRBJ1-4; DNA: TGTGCCAGCAGTCTTGTATACGGGGAGAATGAAAAACTGTTTTTT; CDR3: CASSLVYGENEKLFF
V: TRBV18; D: TRBD1; size: once; J: TRBJ2-7; DNA: TGTGCCAGCTCACCGTCTGGGACAGCAAGCTACGAGCAGTACTTC; CDR3: CASSPSGTASYEQYF
V: TRBV4-2; D: TRBD2; size: .; J: TRBJ2-5; DNA: TGTGCCAGCAGCCGTTCATACGGGAGGGTAACAGAGACCCAGTACTTC; CDR3: CASSRSYGRVTETQYF
V: TRBV10-3; D: TRBD1; size: few; J: TRBJ1-2; DNA: TGTGCCTCATCCGGCGGGACAGGAGTATCTAACTATGGCTACACCTTC; CDR3: CASSGGTGVSNYGYTF
V: TRBV10-2; D: .; size: .; J: TRBJ1-2; DNA: TGCGCCAGCAGTGACCTAACCTCTACAGTGAACTATGGCTACACCTTC; CDR3: CASSDLTSTVNYGYTF
V: TRBV6-5; D: .; size: .; J: TRBJ1-4; DNA: TGTGCCAGCAGACGGAGGGGAACTAATGAAAAACTGTTTTTT; CDR3: CASRRRGTNEKLFF
V: TRBV5-4; D: TRBD2; size: .; J: TRBJ2-3; DNA: TGTGCCAGCAGCCCCCCAGGAGCGGGACCCGACACAGATACGCAGTATTTT; CDR3: CASSPPGAGPDTDTQYF
V: TRBV7-2; D: .; size: .; J: TRBJ2-7; DNA: TGTGCCAGCAGCCTAACAGGGATGGGAACCTACGAGCAGTACTTC; CDR3: CASSLTGMGTYEQYF
V: TRBV3-1/TRBV3-2; D: TRBD1; size: few; J: TRBJ2-7; DNA: TGTGCCAGCAGCCCCGGGCACCGGACAGGCTTCCACGAGCAGTACTTC; CDR3: CASSPGHRTGFHEQYF
V: TRBV11-3; D: .; size: once; J: TRBJ2-1; DNA: TGTGCCAGCAGCCCCCCCGGGAGTTCCTACAATGAGCAGTTCTTC; CDR3: CASSPPGSSYNEQFF
V: TRBV29-1; D: TRBD1; size: .; J: TRBJ2-2; DNA: TGCAGCGTTGAAGACTATGAAACAGGGGGTGCGGGGGAGCTGTTTTTT; CDR3: CSVEDYETGGAGELFF
V: TRBV2; D: .; size: .; J: TRBJ2-2; DNA: TGTGCCAGCAGCCAGGAGCGGAGTAACACCGGGGAGCTGTTTTTT; CDR3: CASSQERSNTGELFF
V: TRBV6-5; D: TRBD1; size: once; J: TRBJ1-1; DNA: TGTGCCAGCAGGCGAACAGGGGGTGGCACTGAAGCTTTCTTT; CDR3: CASRRTGGGTEAFF
V: TRBV27; D: .; size: .; J: TRBJ2-3; DNA: TGTGCCAGCAGGGTTTCAGTTACAGATACGCAGTATTTT; CDR3: CASRVSVTDTQYF
V: TRBV7-2; D: .; size: few; J: TRBJ1-3; DNA: TGTGCCAGCAGCACATGGGGGGGCCGAAACACCATATATTTT; CDR3: CASSTWGGRNTIYF
V: TRBV19; D: TRBD1; size: .; J: TRBJ1-4; DNA: TGTGCCAGTAGTGCTGGGACAGGTGCAACTAATGAAAAACTGTTTTTT; CDR3: CASSAGTGATNEKLFF
V: TRBV7-2; D: TRBD1; size: .; J: TRBJ1-2; DNA: TGTGCCAGCAGCTTCGAGACAGGGGGCTATGGCTACACCTTC; CDR3: CASSFETGGYGYTF
V: TRBV6-1; D: TRBD1; size: .; J: TRBJ2-7; DNA: TGTGCCAGCAGTGAAGGGGGGACAGGGGTATACGAGCAGTACTTC; CDR3: CASSEGGTGVYEQYF
V: TRBV6-6; D: TRBD1; size: .; J: TRBJ2-3; DNA: TGTGCCAGCAGTAAAAGACAGGGGGCTGAGGCAGATACGCAGTATTTT; CDR3: CASSKRQGAEADTQYF
V: TRBV11-3; D: TRBD2; size: .; J: TRBJ2-3; DNA: TGTGCCAGCAGCCCTGGACTAGCCACAGATACGCAGTATTTT; CDR3: CASSPGLATDTQYF
V: TRBV28; D: TRBD1; size: once; J: TRBJ1-2; DNA: TGTGCCAGCAGTGGCGGACAGGGACCTTGGGGCTACACCTTC; CDR3: CASSGGQGPWGYTF
V: TRBV11-1; D: TRBD1; size: .; J: TRBJ1-1; DNA: TGTGCCAGCAGCGCTACAGGGGGGAACACTGAAGCTTTCTTT; CDR3: CASSATGGNTEAFF
V: TRBV15; D: TRBD2; size: .; J: TRBJ2-2; DNA: TGTGCCACCAGCGACCCTAGCGGGACGAACACCGGGGAGCTGTTTTTT; CDR3: CATSDPSGTNTGELFF
V: TRBV7-9; D: .; size: .; J: TRBJ1-3; DNA: TGTGCCAGCAGCTTCCACAGTAACACTCCAAACACCATATATTTT; CDR3: CASSFHSNTPNTIYF
V: TRBV19; D: .; size: .; J: TRBJ1-4; DNA: TGTGCCAGTAGTGAGGGAGCAACTAATGAAAAACTGTTTTTT; CDR3: CASSEGATNEKLFF
V: TRBV28; D: TRBD1; size: .; J: TRBJ2-5; DNA: TGTGCCAGCAGTTTAGGGGGACAGGGGGAAGAGACCCAGTACTTC; CDR3: CASSLGGQGEETQYF
V: TRBV19; D: .; size: .; J: TRBJ2-4; DNA: TGTGCCAGTAGTATGTGGCAGGGGGGAAAAAACATTCAGTACTTC; CDR3: CASSMWQGGKNIQYF
V: TRBV29-1; D: .; size: .; J: TRBJ2-7; DNA: TGCAGCGTGAATGAGGGATCCCACGAGCAGTACTTC; CDR3: CSVNEGSHEQYF
V: TRBV7-2; D: .; size: .; J: TRBJ2-2; DNA: TGTGCCAGCAGCCCGGCGGGGAGTAACACCGGGGAGCTGTTTTTT; CDR3: CASSPAGSNTGELFF
V: TRBV6-2/TRBV6-3; D: TRBD2; size: .; J: TRBJ2-7; DNA: TGTGCCAGCAGTTATACTAGCGGGAGAGGCGAGCAGTACTTC; CDR3: CASSYTSGRGEQYF
V: TRBV28; D: TRBD1; size: .; J: TRBJ2-7; DNA: TGTGCCAGCAGTTCGGGACAGGTTAGCTCCTACGAGCAGTACTTC; CDR3: CASSSGQVSSYEQYF
V: TRBV5-1; D: TRBD1; size: .; J: TRBJ2-1; DNA: TGCGCCAGCAGCTTGAGGGGGCAAACCTACAATGAGCAGTTCTTC; CDR3: CASSLRGQTYNEQFF
V: TRBV7-2; D: .; size: .; J: TRBJ1-2; DNA: TGTGCCAGCAGCTTAATCGGGGATAACTATGGCTACACCTTC; CDR3: CASSLIGDNYGYTF
V: TRBV27; D: TRBD2; size: .; J: TRBJ2-1; DNA: TGTGCCAGCAGTTCTTATTTGAGGACTAGCGGGAGGAATGAGCAGTTCTTC; CDR3: CASSSYLRTSGRNEQFF
V: TRBV28; D: TRBD1; size: .; J: TRBJ1-1; DNA: TGTGCCAGCGGAAACGGACAGGGCGGTGAAGCTTTCTTT; CDR3: CASGNGQGGEAFF
V: TRBV13; D: TRBD2; size: .; J: TRBJ2-3; DNA: TGTGCCAGCAGCTTTTCCCGACTAGCGGGAGATACGCAGTATTTT; CDR3: CASSFSRLAGDTQYF
V: TRBV7-3; D: .; size: .; J: TRBJ1-3; DNA: TGTGCCAGCAGCTTAACTCCCGGACTCAGCTCTGGAAACACCATATATTTT; CDR3: CASSLTPGLSSGNTIYF